What follows are 16 T cell receptor beta chains derived from one specimen sequenced in a study of T-cell reconstitution after alpha-beta-depleted transplantation in children. Construction of the TCRbeta library involved unique molecular identifiers. From the PCR reads, TCRdb called clonotypes with MiXCR, one entry per CDR3 protein. The sample has about 980,000 distinct CDR3 sequences, roughly 29% seen once. Sample: PBMCs, mostly from graft donor cells, taken 360 days after TCRalphabeta/CD19-depleted stem cell transplant. All receptors derive from a boy less than two years old who had a stem cell transplant for SCID, so the T cells may come from the graft donor.

The genes are TRBV5-1 and TRBJ2-3, with 7 bases lining up with TRBD2. The CDR3 runs 18 residues. Germline-derived CDR1 and CDR2 are SGHRS and YFSETQ. V lost 4 bases and J lost 0; bases outside the gene matches: 14. DNA for the CDR3: TGCGCCAGCAGCGTGGGCCCTTTACTAGCGACTAGCACAGATACGCAGTATTTT. Its protein is CASSVGPLLATSTDTQYF.

V gene TRBV20-1 combines with J gene TRBJ1-2; weak D call: TRBD1 (5 bases). This CDR3 is built from 11 residues. Germline V CDR1 and CDR2: DFQATT, SNEGSKA (reference sequence). The ends were cut back, 3 bases at V and 6 bases at J, with 8 bases in the middle. CDR3 loop: CSASVGDGYTF. The DNA for the CDR3 is TGCAGTGCTAGTGTAGGGGATGGCTACACCTTC.

This chain uses TRBV4-1 with TRBJ2-3; D unresolved. The CDR3 spans 14 residues. The germline gives CDR1 MGHRA, CDR2 YSYEKL. V lost 5 bases to trimming and J lost 2 bases, with 11 bases between them. The CDR3 loop reads CASSLPQNTDTQYF. In nucleotides, the CDR3 is TGCGCCAGCAGCTTACCCCAAAACACAGATACGCAGTATTTT.

The V and J genes are TRBV9 and TRBJ1-1; tentative D call: TRBD1 (5 bases). Between the trimmed V and J ends, which lost 2 bases and 1 base, there was a span of 9 bases. CDR1 SGDLS and CDR2 YYNGEE come from the germline V gene. This CDR3 spans 14 amino acids. CDR3: CASSVGTANTEAFF. As DNA, the CDR3 is TGTGCCAGCAGCGTCGGGACGGCGAACACTGAAGCTTTCTTT.

This clonotype was recorded a few times. The chain recombines TRBV3-1 with TRBJ2-7; no definite D call. Deletions cut 5 bases from V and 6 bases from J, with 11 bases between. Germline V gene data show CDR1 as LGHDT and CDR2 as YNNKEL (reference sequence). The CDR3 covers 12 residues. In DNA form, the CDR3 reads TGTGCCAGCAGCAACCCAGCTTTCGAGCAGTACTTC. Amino acids: CASSNPAFEQYF.

The table lists this clonotype with a few counts. V and J are TRBV29-1 and TRBJ2-1; D is unclear. Trimming removed 6 bases from V and 8 bases from J, with 26 bases in between. Germline CDR1 SQVTM, CDR2 ANQGSEA. The CDR3 is made up of 16 amino acids. CDR3 amino acids: CSVVCRTWPFFDEQFF. CDR3 nucleotide sequence: TGCAGCGTCGTATGTCGGACCTGGCCTTTTTTTGATGAGCAGTTCTTC.

The chain couples TRBV12-3 or TRBV12-4 to TRBJ2-2; 8 nucleotides match TRBD1. J was trimmed by 5 bases and V by 4 bases; bases with no gene match: 3. The CDR3 is 14 residues long. In DNA, the CDR3 is TGTGCCAGCAGTTGGACAGGGAGTACCGGGGAGCTGTTTTTT. Translated: CASSWTGSTGELFF.

This clonotype has just one count. The CDR3: CSASGQSYSTDTQYF. CDR3 nucleotides: TGCAGTGCTAGCGGACAGAGCTATAGCACAGATACGCAGTATTTT. The genes are TRBV20-1 and TRBJ2-3, with a tentative D call TRBD1 (6 bases). V lost 3 bases, J lost 0 bases, and 13 bases lay in between. The CDR3 extends over 15 amino acids. Germline V gene sequence: CDR1 DFQATT, CDR2 SNEGSKA (reference sequence).

The rearrangement uses TRBV11-1 and TRBJ2-3; a possible D gene is TRBD2 (6 bases). The CDR3 consists of 20 residues. Trimming pared 2 bases from V and 0 bases from J, leaving 24 bases between. Germline V gene data show CDR1 as SGHAT and CDR2 as FQDESV (reference sequence). The CDR3 DNA reads as TGTGCCAGCAGCTTAATCGGGACTCTCCGAAGGGCTACTAGCACAGATACGCAGTATTTT. This sequence encodes CASSLIGTLRRATSTDTQYF.

This clonotype has more than one count but fewer than ten. The chain is built from TRBV25-1 and TRBJ1-2, with D possibly being TRBD1 (5 bases). The CDR3 is made up of 13 amino acids. V was clipped by 3 bases and J by 7 bases, with 12 bases between them. Germline V lookup: CDR1 MGHDK, CDR2 SYGVNS. The CDR3 reads CASSDQGRSGYTF. CDR3 nucleotides: TGTGCCAGCAGTGACCAGGGACGGAGTGGCTACACCTTC.

This clonotype was seen only a few times. This chain joins TRBV5-1 and TRBJ2-7; D not resolved. CDR1 is SGHRS and CDR2 is YFSETQ in the germline V gene. The V end lost 0 bases, the J end lost 3 bases, and 10 bases lay between the germline ends. The length of the CDR3 is 14 residues. The CDR3 DNA sequence: TGCGCCAGCAGCTTGGACGGAGTGGACTACGAGCAGTACTTC. It encodes CASSLDGVDYEQYF.

This clonotype showed up just a few times. V gene TRBV12-3 or TRBV12-4 combines with J gene TRBJ2-1; 8 bases line up with TRBD1. The CDR3 length is 15 residues. V lost 6 bases, J lost 0 bases, and 4 bases stayed unmatched. The CDR3 coding sequence is TGTGCCAGCAGGAAGACAGGGGTCTCCTACAATGAGCAGTTCTTC. Translating gives CASRKTGVSYNEQFF.

This chain connects TRBV28 to TRBJ1-1; D may be TRBD1 (5 bases). The length of the CDR3 is 14 residues. CDR1 MDHEN and CDR2 SYDVKM come from the germline V gene. Trimming cost V 6 bases and J 4 bases, with 15 bases left between them. This CDR3 is CASSPNPGSTEAFF. The CDR3 DNA reads as TGTGCCAGCAGCCCAAACCCAGGGAGCACTGAAGCTTTCTTT.

CDR3 nucleotide sequence: TGTGCCAGCAGCGGTCAAATGGGGGGGGCGGAGGGCTACACCTTC. Translated: CASSGQMGGAEGYTF. The V call is TRBV9, the J call TRBJ1-2; the D gene is possibly TRBD1 (6 bases). CDR1 is SGDLS, CDR2 YYNGEE, per germline. The CDR3 runs to 15 residues. V shed 3 bases and J shed 8 bases, with 20 bases lying between them.

The V gene is TRBV4-2, the J gene TRBJ2-3, with 7 bases aligning to TRBD2. V gave up 3 bases and J gave up 14 bases; unmatched junction bases: 11. Per the germline V gene, CDR1 is LGHNA and CDR2 is YNFKEQ. The CDR3 runs to 13 residues. The CDR3, as DNA: TGTGCCAGCAGCCACCCCGGGACTACCGCGGTGTATTTT. Translating gives CASSHPGTTAVYF.

The V gene is TRBV5-1, the J gene TRBJ2-1; D is ambiguous. CDR3 length: 18 residues. Germline V gene lookup returns CDR1 SGHRS and CDR2 YFSETQ. V was cut by 0 bases and J by 3 bases, with 19 bases left in between. The CDR3 DNA follows: TGCGCCAGCAGCTTGGCCGGCAGCGTTGACCGGAGCTACAATGAGCAGTTCTTC. Translating gives CASSLAGSVDRSYNEQFF.